Listed below are T cell receptor beta chains from one sample, sequenced in a study of post-analysis software for immune sequencing data. One entry per CDR3 protein, called by TCRdb with MiXCR from the PCR reads. The sample lists hundreds of thousands of distinct CDR3 sequences, roughly 46% occurring once. Sequences were obtained from blood. The receptors derive from a girl under 18 with multiple sclerosis. Both conserved end residues are part of each CDR3. Each record gives: CDR3 protein, CDR3 DNA, clone size, V gene, J gene, D gene. A D gene is named only where the DNA matches it firmly. Rows give clone size only sometimes, using once, few, many, or a class for an expanded clone.

CDR3aa: CASSQSRVGGNQPQHF
CDR3nt: TGTGCCAGCAGTCAGTCCAGGGTTGGGGGCAATCAGCCCCAGCATTTT
abundance: -
v_gene: TRBV2
j_gene: TRBJ1-5
d_gene: -

CDR3aa: CSTPGRGSTEAFF
CDR3nt: TGCAGTACCCCGGGTCGAGGGAGCACTGAAGCTTTCTTT
abundance: few
v_gene: TRBV20-1
j_gene: TRBJ1-1
d_gene: -

CDR3aa: CASSLAPTGEGYEQYF
CDR3nt: TGTGCCAGCAGTTTAGCGCCGACAGGGGAAGGCTACGAGCAGTACTTC
abundance: once
v_gene: TRBV12-3/TRBV12-4
j_gene: TRBJ2-7
d_gene: TRBD1

CDR3aa: CASSRSLQGIPGGYTF
CDR3nt: TGTGCCAGCAGTCGTTCATTACAGGGGATACCCGGTGGCTACACCTTC
abundance: -
v_gene: TRBV12-3/TRBV12-4
j_gene: TRBJ1-2
d_gene: TRBD1

CDR3aa: CASTPGMEGTGELFF
CDR3nt: TGTGCCAGCACCCCCGGGATGGAAGGGACCGGGGAGCTGTTTTTT
abundance: -
v_gene: TRBV27
j_gene: TRBJ2-2
d_gene: -

CDR3aa: CSAPPRERDYGYTF
CDR3nt: TGCAGTGCTCCTCCCAGGGAGAGGGACTATGGCTACACCTTC
abundance: -
v_gene: TRBV20-1
j_gene: TRBJ1-2
d_gene: -

CDR3aa: CASSYSVRQGGSYEQYF
CDR3nt: TGCGCCAGCAGTTACTCGGTCCGACAGGGTGGCTCCTACGAGCAGTACTTC
abundance: -
v_gene: TRBV6-5
j_gene: TRBJ2-7
d_gene: TRBD1

CDR3aa: CASSLVTELTDTQYF
CDR3nt: TGCGCCAGCAGCTTGGTAACGGAGCTAACAGATACGCAGTATTTT
abundance: few
v_gene: TRBV5-1
j_gene: TRBJ2-3
d_gene: -

CDR3aa: CATRTSGTDTQYF
CDR3nt: TGTGCCACCCGGACTAGCGGGACAGATACGCAGTATTTT
abundance: -
v_gene: TRBV6-5
j_gene: TRBJ2-3
d_gene: TRBD2

CDR3aa: CASSLDNNQGRETQYF
CDR3nt: TGTGCCAGCAGCTTAGATAATAACCAGGGACGAGAGACCCAGTACTTC
abundance: few
v_gene: TRBV11-2
j_gene: TRBJ2-5
d_gene: -

CDR3aa: CASSHGQGARGYTF
CDR3nt: TGTGCCAGCAGTCACGGACAGGGGGCGCGCGGCTACACCTTC
abundance: -
v_gene: TRBV12-3/TRBV12-4
j_gene: TRBJ1-2
d_gene: TRBD1

CDR3aa: CASSPVRGLYGYTF
CDR3nt: TGTGCCAGCTCACCAGTTCGGGGGCTCTATGGCTACACCTTC
abundance: -
v_gene: TRBV18
j_gene: TRBJ1-2
d_gene: -

CDR3aa: CASRTSGETQYF
CDR3nt: TGTGCCAGCAGGACAAGTGGTGAGACCCAGTACTTC
abundance: few
v_gene: TRBV3-1
j_gene: TRBJ2-5
d_gene: -

CDR3aa: CASSLVSDSGANVLTF
CDR3nt: TGTGCCAGCAGCTTAGTTTCAGACTCTGGGGCCAACGTCCTGACTTTC
abundance: few
v_gene: TRBV7-3
j_gene: TRBJ2-6
d_gene: -

CDR3aa: CASSERNSRGQFF
CDR3nt: TGTGCCAGCAGTGAACGCAACTCCCGAGGGCAGTTCTTC
abundance: -
v_gene: TRBV25-1
j_gene: TRBJ2-1
d_gene: -

CDR3aa: CASSSASSGNNEQFF
CDR3nt: TGTGCCAGCAGTTCTGCCTCTAGCGGCAACAATGAGCAGTTCTTC
abundance: few
v_gene: TRBV12-3/TRBV12-4
j_gene: TRBJ2-1
d_gene: TRBD2

CDR3aa: CASSQDLAGWSSYNEQFF
CDR3nt: TGCGCCAGCAGCCAAGATCTTGCCGGATGGAGCTCCTACAATGAGCAGTTCTTC
abundance: few
v_gene: TRBV4-3
j_gene: TRBJ2-1
d_gene: -

CDR3aa: CSVEENMNTEAFF
CDR3nt: TGCAGCGTGGAAGAAAACATGAACACTGAAGCTTTCTTT
abundance: few
v_gene: TRBV29-1
j_gene: TRBJ1-1
d_gene: -

CDR3aa: CANSPGPGSYEQYF
CDR3nt: TGTGCCAACTCACCTGGACCAGGTTCCTACGAGCAGTACTTC
abundance: -
v_gene: TRBV12-3/TRBV12-4
j_gene: TRBJ2-7
d_gene: -

CDR3aa: CASSEAGPGGTDTQYF
CDR3nt: TGTGCCAGCAGTGAAGCCGGCCCAGGGGGCACAGATACGCAGTATTTT
abundance: -
v_gene: TRBV6-1
j_gene: TRBJ2-3
d_gene: -

CDR3aa: CTSKGPRTGRNEQFF
CDR3nt: TGTACCAGCAAGGGGCCGAGGACAGGGAGGAATGAGCAGTTCTTC
abundance: -
v_gene: TRBV28
j_gene: TRBJ2-1
d_gene: TRBD1

CDR3aa: CASSPYTGDSGSPLHF
CDR3nt: TGTGCCAGCAGCCCATACACAGGGGATTCGGGTTCACCCCTCCACTTT
abundance: -
v_gene: TRBV7-6
j_gene: TRBJ1-6
d_gene: TRBD1

CDR3aa: CAISANRGTDTQYF
CDR3nt: TGTGCCATCAGTGCGAACAGGGGAACAGATACGCAGTATTTT
abundance: -
v_gene: TRBV10-3
j_gene: TRBJ2-3
d_gene: TRBD1

CDR3aa: CASSPRASGTPLLSYNEQFF
CDR3nt: TGTGCCAGTAGTCCTCGGGCTAGCGGCACACCCCTCCTAAGCTACAATGAGCAGTTCTTC
abundance: -
v_gene: TRBV19
j_gene: TRBJ2-1
d_gene: TRBD2

CDR3aa: CASSDQPFYTF
CDR3nt: TGTGCCAGCAGTGACCAGCCCTTTTACACCTTC
abundance: -
v_gene: TRBV6-1
j_gene: TRBJ1-2
d_gene: -

CDR3aa: CASSPARGRGNEQFF
CDR3nt: TGCGCCAGCAGCCCCGCGAGGGGGCGAGGAAATGAGCAGTTCTTC
abundance: -
v_gene: TRBV5-1
j_gene: TRBJ2-1
d_gene: TRBD1

CDR3aa: CASSESGGQGYTF
CDR3nt: TGTGCCAGCAGTGAAAGCGGCGGCCAAGGCTACACCTTC
abundance: -
v_gene: TRBV2
j_gene: TRBJ1-2
d_gene: -

CDR3aa: CASSLWQLDIDEQYF
CDR3nt: TGCGCCAGCAGCTTGTGGCAGCTAGATATCGACGAGCAGTACTTC
abundance: -
v_gene: TRBV5-1
j_gene: TRBJ2-7
d_gene: -

CDR3aa: CASSPQGRGRYGYTF
CDR3nt: TGTGCCAGCAGTCCTCAGGGTAGGGGACGGTATGGCTACACCTTC
abundance: few
v_gene: TRBV12-3/TRBV12-4
j_gene: TRBJ1-2
d_gene: -

CDR3aa: CASSLVPRLEQYF
CDR3nt: TGTGCCAGCAGTTTAGTCCCGCGACTGGAGCAGTACTTC
abundance: -
v_gene: TRBV28
j_gene: TRBJ2-7
d_gene: -

CDR3aa: CASSPPGNTIYF
CDR3nt: TGTGCCAGCAGCCCCCCTGGAAACACCATATATTTT
abundance: -
v_gene: TRBV27
j_gene: TRBJ1-3
d_gene: -

CDR3aa: CASSEWGAIGSYEQYF
CDR3nt: TGTGCCAGCAGTGAATGGGGTGCGATTGGCTCCTACGAGCAGTACTTC
abundance: -
v_gene: TRBV2
j_gene: TRBJ2-7
d_gene: -

CDR3aa: CASSQVTGWDNEQFF
CDR3nt: TGCGCCAGCAGCCAAGTCACGGGCTGGGACAATGAGCAGTTCTTC
abundance: -
v_gene: TRBV4-3
j_gene: TRBJ2-1
d_gene: -

CDR3aa: CASSFPGTGGSYEQYF
CDR3nt: TGTGCCAGCAGTTTCCCGGGGACAGGGGGGTCCTACGAGCAGTACTTC
abundance: few
v_gene: TRBV28
j_gene: TRBJ2-7
d_gene: TRBD1

CDR3aa: CASSEALTGLYTF
CDR3nt: TGTGCCAGCAGTGAAGCCCTGACAGGGCTCTACACCTTC
abundance: few
v_gene: TRBV6-1
j_gene: TRBJ1-2
d_gene: TRBD1

CDR3aa: CSVADRSPYEQYF
CDR3nt: TGCAGCGTAGCAGACAGGTCCCCCTACGAGCAGTACTTC
abundance: -
v_gene: TRBV29-1
j_gene: TRBJ2-7
d_gene: -

CDR3aa: CATSPAGGAYEQYF
CDR3nt: TGTGCCACCAGCCCCGCCGGGGGCGCCTACGAGCAGTACTTC
abundance: few
v_gene: TRBV24-1
j_gene: TRBJ2-7
d_gene: -

CDR3aa: CSARHPGLADNEQFF
CDR3nt: TGCAGTGCTCGTCACCCGGGACTAGCGGACAATGAGCAGTTCTTC
abundance: -
v_gene: TRBV20-1
j_gene: TRBJ2-1
d_gene: TRBD2

CDR3aa: CSGLGLSGNEQFF
CDR3nt: TGCAGCGGGCTAGGCTTAAGCGGCAATGAGCAGTTCTTC
abundance: few
v_gene: TRBV29-1
j_gene: TRBJ2-1
d_gene: -

CDR3aa: CATSTGTSGITDTQYF
CDR3nt: TGTGCCACCAGCACCGGGACTAGCGGGATCACAGATACGCAGTATTTT
abundance: -
v_gene: TRBV15
j_gene: TRBJ2-3
d_gene: TRBD2

CDR3aa: CSAKGSLAGGPNIQYF
CDR3nt: TGCAGCGCTAAGGGGTCACTAGCGGGGGGACCAAACATTCAGTACTTC
abundance: -
v_gene: TRBV29-1
j_gene: TRBJ2-4
d_gene: TRBD2

CDR3aa: CSARQGGYSNQPQHF
CDR3nt: TGCAGTGCTAGACAGGGGGGTTATAGCAATCAGCCCCAGCATTTT
abundance: -
v_gene: TRBV20-1
j_gene: TRBJ1-5
d_gene: TRBD1

CDR3aa: CASSHAGRRGTEAFF
CDR3nt: TGTGCCAGCAGCCATGCCGGGAGAAGGGGTACTGAAGCTTTCTTT
abundance: -
v_gene: TRBV14
j_gene: TRBJ1-1
d_gene: -

CDR3aa: CASISGAEYNEQFF
CDR3nt: TGTGCCAGCATCTCCGGGGCAGAGTACAATGAGCAGTTCTTC
abundance: -
v_gene: TRBV6-6
j_gene: TRBJ2-1
d_gene: -

CDR3aa: CASTTRRGAYEQYF
CDR3nt: TGTGCCAGCACCACCAGGAGGGGCGCCTACGAGCAGTACTTC
abundance: -
v_gene: TRBV6-2/TRBV6-3
j_gene: TRBJ2-7
d_gene: -

CDR3aa: CASSATCQGAKNIQYF
CDR3nt: TGTGCCAGCAGCGCGACATGCCAGGGGGCCAAAAACATTCAGTACTTC
abundance: -
v_gene: TRBV12-3/TRBV12-4
j_gene: TRBJ2-4
d_gene: -

CDR3aa: CASSPRDREAYNEQFF
CDR3nt: TGTGCCAGCAGCCCAAGGGACAGGGAGGCCTACAATGAGCAGTTCTTC
abundance: -
v_gene: TRBV7-9
j_gene: TRBJ2-1
d_gene: TRBD1

CDR3aa: CASSLGRGAPYEQYF
CDR3nt: TGTGCCAGCAGTTTAGGCCGGGGAGCGCCCTACGAGCAGTACTTC
abundance: few
v_gene: TRBV7-9
j_gene: TRBJ2-7
d_gene: -

CDR3aa: CASSQGLAGTGELFF
CDR3nt: TGCGCCAGCAGCCAAGGACTAGCGGGCACCGGGGAGCTGTTTTTT
abundance: -
v_gene: TRBV4-1
j_gene: TRBJ2-2
d_gene: TRBD2

CDR3aa: CAISGGRPDQETQYF
CDR3nt: TGTGCCATCAGTGGGGGACGCCCCGACCAAGAGACCCAGTACTTC
abundance: few
v_gene: TRBV10-3
j_gene: TRBJ2-5
d_gene: -

CDR3aa: CATSEASGSSYNEQFF
CDR3nt: TGTGCCACCAGTGAGGCAAGCGGCAGCTCCTACAATGAGCAGTTCTTC
abundance: once
v_gene: TRBV24-1
j_gene: TRBJ2-1
d_gene: -

CDR3aa: CASRGTGGLFYEQYF
CDR3nt: TGTGCCAGCAGAGGTACAGGGGGCTTATTCTACGAGCAGTACTTC
abundance: few
v_gene: TRBV12-3/TRBV12-4
j_gene: TRBJ2-7
d_gene: TRBD1